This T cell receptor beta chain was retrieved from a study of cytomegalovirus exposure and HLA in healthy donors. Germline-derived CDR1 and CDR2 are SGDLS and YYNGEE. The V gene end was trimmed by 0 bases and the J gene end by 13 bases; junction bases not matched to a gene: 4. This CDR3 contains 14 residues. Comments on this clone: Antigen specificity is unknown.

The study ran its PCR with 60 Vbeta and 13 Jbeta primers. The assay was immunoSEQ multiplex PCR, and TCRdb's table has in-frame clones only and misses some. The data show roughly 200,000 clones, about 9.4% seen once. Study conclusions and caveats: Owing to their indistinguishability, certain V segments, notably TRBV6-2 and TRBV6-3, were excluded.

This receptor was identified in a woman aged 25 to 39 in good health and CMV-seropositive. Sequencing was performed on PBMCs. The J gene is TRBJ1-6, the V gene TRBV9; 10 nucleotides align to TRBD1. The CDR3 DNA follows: TGTGCCAGCAGCGTAGGGACAGGGGGTTCGCCCCTCCACTTT. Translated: CASSVGTGGSPLHF.